This entry lists 16 T cell receptor beta chains sequenced from one sample in a study of vaccination effects on CD4 cells after COVID-19. Expansion with viral peptide pools was applied to antigen-specific CD4+ T cells by the ViraFEST assay prior to sequencing. At the end of less than 12 days of culture, CD4+ T cells were isolated. The vaccine recipients had no prior SARS-CoV-2 infection, with negative nucleocapsid antibodies. Method: immunoSEQ multiplex PCR; TCRdb's copy keeps in-frame clones and lacks some. The data show 20,000 to 25,000 clones, 73% seen once. The antigens of these receptors remain unknown. This specimen was CD4+ T cells from PBMCs cultured with SARS-CoV-2 spike peptides, taken before COVID-19 vaccination. Receptors originate from a human donor who received a COVID-19 vaccine.

This clone was picked up one time. J is TRBJ2-7 and V is TRBV6-5, with 7 bases fitting TRBD2. Per germline, CDR1 MNHEY and CDR2 SVGAGI. The V and J ends lost 0 bases and 7 bases, in that order; junction bases with no gene match: 6. The CDR3 has 14 amino acids. The CDR3 is CASSYSGREGEQYF. DNA for the CDR3: TGTGCCAGCAGTTACTCGGGCAGGGAGGGAGAGCAGTACTTC.

This rearrangement joins TRBV6-6 to TRBJ2-7; unclear D gene. Germline loops: CDR1 MNHNY, CDR2 SVGAGI (reference sequence). CDR3 length equals 13 residues. The V and J ends lost 7 bases and 2 bases respectively, with 12 bases between them. The CDR3 coding sequence is TGTGCCAGCACCGACCACGGACCCTACGAGCAGTACTTC. It encodes CASTDHGPYEQYF.

The chain has TRBV2 and TRBJ2-7, with 10 bases that match TRBD1. Germline V gives CDR1 SNHLY, CDR2 FYNNEI. The CDR3 length is 14 residues. V lost 7 bases, J lost 4 bases, and 7 bases stayed unmatched. The CDR3 sequence: CASTKTGGRYEQYF. The CDR3 nucleotides are TGTGCCAGCACCAAGACAGGGGGCAGGTACGAGCAGTACTTC.

The CDR3 DNA is TGTGCCAGCAGTTTAAAACAGAGCAATCAGCCCCAGCATTTT. Amino acid sequence: CASSLKQSNQPQHF. The V gene is TRBV27, the J gene TRBJ1-5; D remains unclear. Germline CDR1 reads MNHEY; CDR2 reads SMNVEV (reference sequence). CDR3 length: 14 residues. V dropped 2 bases and J dropped 1 base, with 6 bases sitting between them.

This clone was seen more than once but under ten times. The CDR3 here is CSASGSTNYGYTF. Written as DNA, the CDR3 is TGCAGTGCTAGTGGGAGCACTAACTATGGCTACACCTTC. This chain links TRBV20-1 with TRBJ1-2; D not resolved. V lost 3 bases and J lost 0, with 8 bases in between. The V gene's germline CDR1 is DFQATT and CDR2 SNEGSKA (reference sequence). This CDR3 has 13 amino acids.

This clone was counted a few times. The V gene is TRBV10-3, the J gene TRBJ1-2; the D is unclear. V was pared by 4 bases and J by 4 bases, with 16 bases between. Germline CDR1 reads ENHRY; CDR2 reads SYGVKD. The CDR3 is made up of 15 amino acids. The CDR3 sequence is CAISVGEGLSYGYTF. The CDR3 bases are TGTGCCATCAGTGTCGGTGAGGGTTTAAGCTATGGCTACACCTTC.

The chain is built from TRBV23-1 and TRBJ1-2, with 7 bases identical to TRBD1. TRBV23-1 is an ORF, with its function uncertain. Losses at the gene ends were 0 bases for V and 4 bases for J; bases not matched to a gene: 14. The CDR3 covers 18 residues. CDR3 amino acids: CASSQSILETGLRYGYTF. The CDR3 nucleotides read TGCGCCAGCAGTCAATCTATTCTCGAGACAGGGCTACGCTATGGCTACACCTTC.

The chain is built from TRBV6-4 and TRBJ2-1; D is perhaps TRBD1 or TRBD2 (6 bases each). Between the trimmed V and J ends, which lost 4 bases and 5 bases, there was a span of 9 bases. The CDR3 totals 13 residues. Germline CDR1 is MRHNA and CDR2 is SNTAGT. The CDR3 bases are TGTGCCAGCAGTGCGGGGGCCCACAATGAGCAGTTCTTC. It yields the protein CASSAGAHNEQFF.

The V call is TRBV20-1, the J call TRBJ2-1; D gene unclear. The germline V gene encodes CDR1 DFQATT and CDR2 SNEGSKA (reference sequence). The CDR3 spans 10 residues. Trimming pared 6 bases from V and 7 bases from J, leaving 7 bases between. CDR3 in amino acids: CSATRNEQFF. Here the CDR3 DNA reads TGCAGTGCAACTCGGAATGAGCAGTTCTTC.

This clone was seen once. This rearrangement joins TRBV3-1 (or the pseudogene TRBV3-2) to TRBJ2-5, with TRBD2 matching over 15 bases. Looked up from germline, CDR1 is LGHDT and CDR2 is YNNKEL (reference sequence). The CDR3 has 16 amino acids. The V gene end was trimmed by 4 bases and the J gene end by 5 bases; junction bases not matched to a gene: 5. DNA for the CDR3: TGTGCCAGCAGCCGGACTAGCGGGGGGGCTTTGGAGACCCAGTACTTC. Its translation: CASSRTSGGALETQYF.

The rearrangement joins TRBV6-5 to TRBJ1-5, with D perhaps matching TRBD1 (5 bases). Trimming removed 2 bases from V and 7 bases from J, with 12 bases in between. This CDR3 spans 14 amino acids. Germline-derived CDR1 and CDR2 are MNHEY and SVGAGI. CDR3 sequence reads: CASSYGGEGQPQHF. Written as DNA, the CDR3 is TGTGCCAGCAGTTACGGGGGGGAAGGGCAGCCCCAGCATTTT.

V and J are TRBV7-9 and TRBJ2-1; D gene unclear. With 1 base removed from V and 4 bases from J, the gap between germline ends came to 5 bases. The germline CDR1 and CDR2 sequences are SEHNR and FQNEAQ (reference sequence). There are 13 residues in the CDR3. The CDR3 nucleotides read TGTGCCAGCAGCTTAGGGGCTTACAATGAGCAGTTCTTC. Its protein is CASSLGAYNEQFF.

The chain recombines TRBV20-1 with TRBJ1-2, with 9 bases that match TRBD1. This CDR3 contains 15 residues. The trim removed 3 bases at V and 6 bases at J, leaving 11 bases unmatched. The V gene's germline CDR1 is DFQATT and CDR2 SNEGSKA (reference sequence). The CDR3 bases are TGCAGTGCTAGTGACCCGGGACAGGGTGACAATGGCTACACCTTC. Protein sequence: CSASDPGQGDNGYTF.

This clone was counted between two and nine times. This sequence joins TRBV7-8 and TRBJ2-7; TRBD1 matches at 7 bases. The V gene end was trimmed by 6 bases and the J gene end by 6 bases; junction bases not matched to a gene: 14. This CDR3 comprises 15 residues. Germline loops: CDR1 SGHVS, CDR2 FQNEAQ. The CDR3 spells CASRPGRDRASEQYF. In DNA, the CDR3 is TGTGCCAGCAGGCCTGGGCGTGACAGGGCCAGCGAGCAGTACTTC.

This rearrangement joins TRBV19 to TRBJ2-5, with D tentatively TRBD1 (6 bases). CDR1 LNHDA and CDR2 SQIVND come from the germline V gene (reference sequence). CDR3 length equals 15 residues. V dropped 4 bases and J dropped 4 bases, with 16 bases sitting between them. The CDR3 is CASSTGQYMGETQYF. Written as DNA, the CDR3 is TGTGCCAGTAGTACGGGACAATATATGGGAGAGACCCAGTACTTC.

This chain uses TRBV18 with TRBJ2-3; 7 nucleotides match TRBD1. V gave up 4 bases and J gave up 2 bases; unmatched junction bases: 6. The CDR3 spans 15 residues. Germline V gene sequence: CDR1 KGHSH, CDR2 LQKENI. The CDR3 DNA reads TGTGCCAGCTCACTGGGACAGTGGGACACAGATACGCAGTATTTT. Protein sequence: CASSLGQWDTDTQYF.